This paragraph covers one T cell receptor (beta chain) sequence. The repertoire was sequenced with immunoSEQ multiplex PCR; TCRdb's copy has only in-frame clones and lacks some. The sample contains a few hundred thousand clones, roughly 87% of which appear only once. This entry belongs to a study of blood T cell repertoires in COVID-19. Study details: Sample material is recorded as cDNA or gDNA derived from T cells, B-cell-depleted T cells, or PBMCs.

This clonotype originated in a woman aged 30 to 39 who had recovered from COVID-19. The sample consisted of PBMCs or T cells enriched from blood (not recorded which).

As DNA, the CDR3 is TGTGCCAGCAGTGAGGACAGGGGCAAGACCCAGTACTTC. Translating gives CASSEDRGKTQYF. The chain employs TRBV2 and TRBJ2-5; TRBD1 aligns across 9 bases. This CDR3 has 13 amino acids. The V and J ends lost 3 bases and 6 bases, in that order; junction bases with no gene match: 2. CDR1 SNHLY and CDR2 FYNNEI come from the germline V gene. The full variable domain, its missing parts supplied by reference TRBV2 and TRBJ2-5, is EPEVTQTPSHQVTQMGQEVILRCVPISNHLYFYWYRQILGQKVEFLVSFYNNEISEKSEIFDDQFSVERPDGSNFTLKIRSTKLEDSAMYFCASSEDRGKTQYFGPGTRLLVL.